Given below is one TCR beta chain in context. The protocol was immunoSEQ multiplex PCR, while the TCRdb copy is restricted to in-frame clones and leaves out a portion. This table has around 74,000 clones, approximately 91% appearing once. This record comes from a study of T cell changes during pregnancy in multiple sclerosis. The germline V and J ends were trimmed by 8 bases and 0 bases, with 29 bases remaining between them. Per the germline V gene, CDR1 is SQVTM and CDR2 is ANQGSEA. This CDR3 has 19 amino acids. The clonotype was recovered from a female donor with multiple sclerosis, enrolled in a pregnancy study. Sequences were derived from peripheral blood, sampled before pregnancy. This chain joins TRBV29-1 and TRBJ2-1; D may be TRBD1 (5 bases). The CDR3 sequence: CSLRQLAYWGSSSYNEQFF. The CDR3 nucleotides read TGCAGCCTCCGCCAACTCGCTTATTGGGGCAGCAGCTCCTACAATGAGCAGTTCTTC.